A single sample gave rise to the 3 T cell receptor beta chains below, sequenced in a study of regulatory T cells in long-lasting Graves disease. Noted time point: newly diagnosed GD, antithyroid drugs for less than 3 months. With RNA extracted from PBMCs as input, the TCR library was made. For TCR beta, libraries came from iRepertoire HTBI primers and Arm-PCR of CDR3 regions. Using its own MiXCR run on the multiplex PCR reads, TCRdb lists one record per CDR3 protein. Of 560,000 or so distinct CDR3 sequences listed, roughly a sixth were seen once; the top ten hold around 12%. The same data also went into a second study, on T cells in Graves' hyperthyroidism and ophthalmopathy.

Sequencing used peripheral blood mononuclear cells (PBMCs), obtained at new diagnosis, from a patient treated with antithyroid drugs. The receptors were sampled from a man aged 18 to 30 with Graves disease.

This clonotype has ten or more counts. The rearrangement links TRBV6-1 to TRBJ2-2, with 7 bases identical to TRBD1. The V segment lost 6 bases and the J segment 4 bases; nucleotides outside the gene matches: 5. The germline V gene encodes CDR1 MNHNS and CDR2 SASEGT. The CDR3 spans 14 residues. The CDR3 sequence: CASRRQGGTGELFF. DNA of the CDR3: TGTGCCAGCAGACGACAGGGTGGCACCGGGGAGCTGTTTTTT.

The V call is TRBV4-1, the J call TRBJ1-5; unclear D gene. The CDR3 totals 14 residues. V was shortened by 0 bases and J by 11 bases, with 14 bases between the two germline ends. The germline V gene has CDR1 MGHRA and CDR2 YSYEKL. The CDR3 region is CASSQENTVPAQHF. CDR3 DNA sequence: TGCGCCAGCAGCCAAGAAAACACCGTTCCGGCCCAGCATTTT.

This chain links TRBV6-2 or TRBV6-3 with TRBJ2-3, with D uncertain. With 0 bases removed from V and 4 bases from J, the gap between germline ends came to 14 bases. Germline CDR1 reads MNHEY; CDR2 reads SVGEGT. This CDR3 has 16 residues. Here the CDR3 reads CASSYSETGPPDTQYF. The CDR3 nucleotides are TGTGCCAGCAGTTACTCTGAAACCGGGCCCCCAGATACGCAGTATTTT.